This T cell receptor beta chain comes out of a study of T cell repertoires in cytomegalovirus infection. Overall study context: Shared public TCR beta signatures pointed to both CMV infection and a matching HLA type. Regarding the study as a whole: Predominance within the ex vivo response was attributable to HLA-C-restricted CMV-specific TCR beta clonotypes. Pooled public TCR beta family frequency picked out CMV carriers with the relevant HLA.

With V trimmed by 3 bases and J by 6 bases, 6 bases remained unmatched. The germline CDR1 and CDR2 sequences are LGHNA and YSLEER. This CDR3 contains 15 residues. This clonotype has just a few counts. Its antigen is currently unknown. TCRdb reanalysed the reads using MiXCR and keeps one entry per CDR3 protein. The sample yields about 320,000 distinct CDR3 sequences, over 7.5% seen once. This rearrangement joins TRBV4-3 to TRBJ2-7; 12 positions agree with TRBD2. The sequenced sample consisted of PBMCs. The receptor was derived from a human donor in good health (CMV status not recorded). Some clones in this sample may be carry-over from other donors' samples. CDR3 nucleotide sequence: TGCGCCAGCAGCCAGAGACTAGCGGGAGCTTTCGAGCAGTACTTC. It specifies CASSQRLAGAFEQYF.